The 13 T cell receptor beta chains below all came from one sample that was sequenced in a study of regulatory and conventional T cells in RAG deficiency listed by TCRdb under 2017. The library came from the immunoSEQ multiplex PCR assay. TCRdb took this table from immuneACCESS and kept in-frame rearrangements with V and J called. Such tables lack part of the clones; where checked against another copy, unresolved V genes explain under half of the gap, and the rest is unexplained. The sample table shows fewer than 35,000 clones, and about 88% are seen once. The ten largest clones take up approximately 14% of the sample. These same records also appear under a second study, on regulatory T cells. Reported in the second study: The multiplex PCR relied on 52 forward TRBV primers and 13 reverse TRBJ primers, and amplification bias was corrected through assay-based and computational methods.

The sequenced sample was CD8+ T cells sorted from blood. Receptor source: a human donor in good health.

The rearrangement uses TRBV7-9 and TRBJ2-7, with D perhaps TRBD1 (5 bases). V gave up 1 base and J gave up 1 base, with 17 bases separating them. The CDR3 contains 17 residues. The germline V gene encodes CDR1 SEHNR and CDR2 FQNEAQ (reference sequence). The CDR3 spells CASSLGKSLDTSYEQYF. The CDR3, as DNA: TGTGCCAGCAGCTTAGGAAAGTCGTTGGACACTTCCTACGAGCAGTACTTC. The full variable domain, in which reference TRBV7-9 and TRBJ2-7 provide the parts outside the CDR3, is DTGVSQNPRHKITKRGQNVTFRCDPISEHNRLYWYRQTLGQGPEFLTYFQNEAQLEKSRLLSDRFSAERPKGSFSTLEIQRTEQGDSAMYLCASSLGKSLDTSYEQYFGPGTRLTVT.

The CDR3, as DNA: TGTGCCATCAGGGTAGGACAGGCAGCCTACAATGAGCAGTTCTTC. Its translation is CAIRVGQAAYNEQFF. This chain uses TRBV10-3 with TRBJ2-1; 7 nucleotides agree with TRBD1. The CDR3 loop spans 15 amino acids. The ends lost 6 bases at V and 2 bases at J; junction bases unmatched: 7. The V gene's germline CDR1 is ENHRY and CDR2 SYGVKD.

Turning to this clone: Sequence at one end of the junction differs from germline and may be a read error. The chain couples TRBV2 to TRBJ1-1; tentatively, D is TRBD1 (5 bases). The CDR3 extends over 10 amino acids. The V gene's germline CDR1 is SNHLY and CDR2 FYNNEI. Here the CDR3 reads CASRRDVKVF. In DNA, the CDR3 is TGTGCCAGCCGGCGGGACGTTAAGGTCTTT.

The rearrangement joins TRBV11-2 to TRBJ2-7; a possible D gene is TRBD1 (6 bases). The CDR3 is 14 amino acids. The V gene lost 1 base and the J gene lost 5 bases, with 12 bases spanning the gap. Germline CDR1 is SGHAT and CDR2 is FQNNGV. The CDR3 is CASSLVWGRNEQYF. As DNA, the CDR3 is TGTGCCAGCAGCTTAGTCTGGGGGCGGAACGAGCAGTACTTC. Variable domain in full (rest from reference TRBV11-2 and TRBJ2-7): EAGVAQSPRYKIIEKRQSVAFWCNPISGHATLYWYQQILGQGPKLLIQFQNNGVVDDSQLPKDRFSAERLKGVDSTLKIQPAKLEDSAVYLCASSLVWGRNEQYFGPGTRLTVT.

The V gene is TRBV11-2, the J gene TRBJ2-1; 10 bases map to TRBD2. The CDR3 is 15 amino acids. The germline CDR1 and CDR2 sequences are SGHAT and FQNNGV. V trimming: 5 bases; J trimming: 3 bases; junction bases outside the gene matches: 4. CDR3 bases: TGTGCCAGCAGCACCCGGACTAGCGGCTACAATGAGCAGTTCTTC. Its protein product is CASSTRTSGYNEQFF. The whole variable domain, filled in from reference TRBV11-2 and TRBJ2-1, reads EAGVAQSPRYKIIEKRQSVAFWCNPISGHATLYWYQQILGQGPKLLIQFQNNGVVDDSQLPKDRFSAERLKGVDSTLKIQPAKLEDSAVYLCASSTRTSGYNEQFFGPGTRLTVL.

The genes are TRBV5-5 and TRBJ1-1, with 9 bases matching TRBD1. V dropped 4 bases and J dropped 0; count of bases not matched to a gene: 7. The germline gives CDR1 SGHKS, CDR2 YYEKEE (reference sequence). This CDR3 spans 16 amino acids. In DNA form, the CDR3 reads TGTGCCAGCAGCCCGGGGACAGGGCTCATGAACACTGAAGCTTTCTTT. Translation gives CASSPGTGLMNTEAFF.

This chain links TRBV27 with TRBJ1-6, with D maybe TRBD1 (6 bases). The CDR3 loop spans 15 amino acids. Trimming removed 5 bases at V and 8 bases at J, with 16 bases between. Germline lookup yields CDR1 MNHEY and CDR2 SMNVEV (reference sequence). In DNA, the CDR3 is TGTGCCAGCAGTCGATTCCAGGGGCTGTATTCACCCCTCCACTTT. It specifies CASSRFQGLYSPLHF.

The CDR3 sequence: CASSPGGNNNEKLFF. DNA of the CDR3: TGTGCCAGCAGTCCGGGGGGAAACAATAATGAAAAACTGTTTTTT. The chain couples TRBV6-1 to TRBJ1-4; D possibly corresponds to TRBD1 (5 bases). Germline V lookup: CDR1 MNHNS, CDR2 SASEGT. This CDR3 contains 15 residues. Trimming removed 5 bases at V and 4 bases at J, with 14 bases between.

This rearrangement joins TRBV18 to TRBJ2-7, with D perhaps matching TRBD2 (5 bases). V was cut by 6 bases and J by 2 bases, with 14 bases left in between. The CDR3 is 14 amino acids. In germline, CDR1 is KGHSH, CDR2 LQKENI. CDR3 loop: CASSPLRDAYEQYF. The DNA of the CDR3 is TGTGCCAGCTCGCCGCTTCGGGATGCCTACGAGCAGTACTTC.

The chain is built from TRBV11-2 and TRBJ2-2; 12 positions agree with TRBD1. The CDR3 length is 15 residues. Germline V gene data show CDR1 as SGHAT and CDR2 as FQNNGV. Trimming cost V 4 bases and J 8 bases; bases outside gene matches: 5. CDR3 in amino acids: CASSSGDRGLGELFF. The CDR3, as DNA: TGTGCCAGCAGCTCTGGGGACAGGGGGCTTGGGGAGCTGTTTTTT. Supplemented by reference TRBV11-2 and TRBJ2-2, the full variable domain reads EAGVAQSPRYKIIEKRQSVAFWCNPISGHATLYWYQQILGQGPKLLIQFQNNGVVDDSQLPKDRFSAERLKGVDSTLKIQPAKLEDSAVYLCASSSGDRGLGELFFGEGSRLTVL.

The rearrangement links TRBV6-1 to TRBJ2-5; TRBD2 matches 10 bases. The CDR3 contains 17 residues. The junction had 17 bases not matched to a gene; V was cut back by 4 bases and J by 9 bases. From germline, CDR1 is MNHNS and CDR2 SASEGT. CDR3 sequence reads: CASSVNPSGGPQGAQYF. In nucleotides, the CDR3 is TGTGCCAGCAGTGTCAACCCTAGCGGGGGCCCCCAAGGGGCCCAGTACTTC.

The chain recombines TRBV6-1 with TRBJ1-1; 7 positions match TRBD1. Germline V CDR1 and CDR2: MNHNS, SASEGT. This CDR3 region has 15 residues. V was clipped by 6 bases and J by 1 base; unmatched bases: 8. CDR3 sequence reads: CASSSNRGGNTEAFF. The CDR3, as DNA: TGTGCCAGCAGCAGCAACAGGGGAGGGAACACTGAAGCTTTCTTT.

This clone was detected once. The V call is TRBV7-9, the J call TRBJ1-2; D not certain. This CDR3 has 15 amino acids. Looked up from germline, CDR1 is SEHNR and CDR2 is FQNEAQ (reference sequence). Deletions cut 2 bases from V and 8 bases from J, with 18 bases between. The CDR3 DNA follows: TGTGCCAGCAGCTTACTATCGGTCGGGAGGCAGGGCTACACCTTC. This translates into CASSLLSVGRQGYTF.